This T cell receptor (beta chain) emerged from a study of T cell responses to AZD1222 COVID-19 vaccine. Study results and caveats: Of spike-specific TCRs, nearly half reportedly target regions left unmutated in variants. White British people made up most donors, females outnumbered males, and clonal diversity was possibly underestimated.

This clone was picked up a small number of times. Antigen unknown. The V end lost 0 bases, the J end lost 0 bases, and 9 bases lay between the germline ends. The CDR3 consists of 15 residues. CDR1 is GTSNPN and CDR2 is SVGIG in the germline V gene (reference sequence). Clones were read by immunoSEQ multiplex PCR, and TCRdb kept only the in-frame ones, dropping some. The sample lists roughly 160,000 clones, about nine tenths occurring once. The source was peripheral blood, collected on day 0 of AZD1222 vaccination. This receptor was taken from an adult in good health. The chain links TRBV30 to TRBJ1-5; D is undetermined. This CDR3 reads CAWSVIQASNQPQHF. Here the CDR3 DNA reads TGTGCCTGGAGTGTAATTCAAGCTAGCAATCAGCCCCAGCATTTT.